The 17 T cell receptor beta chains below were found in one sample sequenced in a study of T cells in Graves' hyperthyroidism and ophthalmopathy. Amplification of TCR beta CDR3 regions was performed using RNA transcripts as template. The HTBI primer set drove a first-round RT-PCR of the TCR CDR3. TCRdb analysed the multiplex PCR reads with MiXCR anew, one entry per CDR3 protein. This table holds around 450,000 distinct CDR3 sequences, roughly 13% found once. The sequencing sample was made of blood. These receptor sequences come from a woman aged 18 to 35 with Graves' hyperthyroidism.

This clonotype was counted ten times or more. The rearrangement links TRBV3-1 to TRBJ1-1; 7 bases match TRBD1. The CDR3 runs to 14 residues. Germline CDR1 and CDR2: LGHDT and YNNKEL (reference sequence). Germline trimming cut 3 bases from V and 6 bases from J; bases unmatched to any gene: 7. This CDR3 reads CASSHQGGLAEAFF. In DNA, the CDR3 is TGTGCCAGCAGCCATCAGGGGGGGCTGGCTGAAGCTTTCTTT.

This clonotype was observed at least ten times. The chain joins TRBV5-1 to TRBJ2-7; possibly TRBD2 for D (5 bases). The CDR3 contains 14 residues. The germline V gene has CDR1 SGHRS and CDR2 YFSETQ. V shed 2 bases and J shed 5 bases, with 14 bases lying between them. For the CDR3, the DNA is TGCGCCAGCAGCTTAGGGCGGGCCGGTGACGAGCAGTACTTC. Amino acid sequence: CASSLGRAGDEQYF.

This clonotype was counted many times. The chain employs TRBV3-1 and TRBJ2-2, with D uncertain. CDR3 length: 12 amino acids. Germline values: CDR1 LGHDT, CDR2 YNNKEL (reference sequence). The V end was cut by 2 bases, the J end by 7 bases, with 5 bases between. The CDR3 nucleotides read TGTGCCAGCAGCCAACGTTACGGGGAGCTGTTTTTT. This encodes CASSQRYGELFF.

This clonotype was detected many times. This sequence joins TRBV6-1 and TRBJ1-1; 8 bases line up with TRBD1. The J segment lost 4 bases and the V segment lost 6 bases, leaving 16 bases of the junction unmatched. CDR3 length: 17 residues. Germline CDR1 and CDR2: MNHNS and SASEGT. DNA of the CDR3: TGTGCCAGCAGCCTCGGACAGGGAGATTTTGTTCGCACTGAAGCTTTCTTT. Translation: CASSLGQGDFVRTEAFF.

At least ten counts were recorded for this clonotype. V usage is TRBV12-3 or TRBV12-4 and J usage is TRBJ1-1; a possible D gene is TRBD1 (5 bases). Trimming removed 5 bases at V and 3 bases at J, with 13 bases between. The CDR3 loop spans 14 amino acids. The CDR3 sequence: CASSTAGEYTEAFF. The CDR3 coding sequence is TGTGCCAGCAGTACCGCGGGGGAATACACTGAAGCTTTCTTT.

The chain has TRBV28 and TRBJ2-7; 7 nucleotides line up with TRBD2. V lost 3 bases and J lost 9; bases outside the gene matches: 11. CDR1 and CDR2 from the germline V gene are MDHEN and SYDVKM. The CDR3 has 14 residues. The CDR3 DNA sequence: TGTGCCAGCAGTTTCGGGGGACTACAGGTTTGGCAGTACTTC. Translation gives CASSFGGLQVWQYF.

The chain uses TRBV10-3 and TRBJ2-7, with D unclear. This CDR3 has 17 amino acids. V lost 0 bases and J 3 bases, leaving 18 bases between the germline ends. Germline CDR1 ENHRY, CDR2 SYGVKD. The CDR3, as DNA: TGTGCCATCAGTGAGTCTCGATTCCCCGGAGCCCTCTACGAGCAGTACTTC. This codes for CAISESRFPGALYEQYF.

In its sample, this clonotype was seen a few times. This CDR3 is CSVAKRENDEQYF. CDR3 nucleotide sequence: TGCAGCGTTGCGAAGCGGGAGAACGACGAGCAGTACTTC. V is TRBV29-1 and J is TRBJ2-7; 8 bases are shared with TRBD2. The CDR3 is made up of 13 amino acids. The germline V gene encodes CDR1 SQVTM and CDR2 ANQGSEA. Trimming at V came to 4 bases and at J to 5 bases, leaving 7 bases not matched to a gene.

This clonotype was found a few times. The junction does not match germline at one end; this may be a read error. The chain carries TRBV19 and TRBJ2-2; D not resolved. The CDR3 totals 11 residues. Germline loops: CDR1 LNHDA, CDR2 SQIVND (reference sequence). CDR3: CAGSLRGELFF. The CDR3 coding sequence is TGTGCCGGTAGCCTCCGAGGGGAGCTGTTTTTT.

Remarks on this clonotype: Likely a read error: the CDR3 ends without its conserved phenylalanine or tryptophan. V and J are TRBV28 and TRBJ2-7; no clear D gene. The CDR3 consists of 15 residues. Trimming shortened V by 1 base and J by 0 bases, and 10 bases separated the two germline ends. The V gene's germline CDR1 is MDHEN and CDR2 SYDVKM. The DNA of the CDR3 is TGTGCCAGCAGTTTATCCACAGCGCCCTCCTACGAGCAGTACTCC. It translates to CASSLSTAPSYEQYS.

The chain has TRBV10-3 and TRBJ2-1, with D perhaps matching TRBD2 (6 bases). Per the germline V gene, CDR1 is ENHRY and CDR2 is SYGVKD. Trimming removed 4 bases from V and 5 bases from J, with 12 bases in between. This CDR3 contains 14 residues. The DNA for the CDR3 is TGTGCCATCAGTGGGCGGGGCGGCAACAATGAGCAGTTCTTC. This codes for CAISGRGGNNEQFF.

This clonotype came up a few times. The chain has TRBV5-4 and TRBJ2-7; D is uncertain. In germline, CDR1 is SGHNT, CDR2 YYREEE (reference sequence). This CDR3 contains 14 residues. The ends were cut back, 2 bases at V and 3 bases at J, with 12 bases in the middle. The CDR3 sequence is CASSLIGRIYEQYF. DNA for the CDR3: TGTGCCAGCAGCTTAATCGGCCGGATCTACGAGCAGTACTTC.

This clonotype was detected many times. This CDR3 reads CSARDQGRGFTFHQPQHF. For the CDR3, the DNA is TGCAGTGCTAGGGACCAGGGGCGAGGCTTTACCTTTCATCAGCCCCAGCATTTT. V gene TRBV20-1 combines with J gene TRBJ1-5; a possible D gene is TRBD1 (6 bases). This CDR3 spans 18 amino acids. Between the trimmed V and J ends, which lost 3 bases and 5 bases, there was a span of 26 bases. In germline, CDR1 is DFQATT, CDR2 SNEGSKA (reference sequence).

This clonotype was counted ten times or more. This rearrangement joins TRBV28 to TRBJ1-1; D may be TRBD1 (5 bases). This CDR3 comprises 16 residues. Trimming removed 5 bases from V and 3 bases from J, with 19 bases in between. Germline CDR1 MDHEN, CDR2 SYDVKM. CDR3 protein: CASSQTQGLHDTEAFF. The CDR3 DNA reads as TGTGCCAGCAGTCAAACCCAGGGACTTCACGACACTGAAGCTTTCTTT. The full variable domain, rest sourced from reference TRBV28 and TRBJ1-1, is DVKVTQSSRYLVKRTGEKVFLECVQDMDHENMFWYRQDPGLGLRLIYFSYDVKMKEKGDIPEGYSVSREKKERFSLILESASTNQTSMYLCASSQTQGLHDTEAFFGQGTRLTVV.

The chain couples TRBV2 to TRBJ1-3, with no clear D. Trimming cost V 3 bases and J 1 base, with 10 bases left between them. The CDR3 has 15 residues. The V gene's germline CDR1 is SNHLY and CDR2 FYNNEI. The CDR3 here is CASSDGRRSGNTIYF. Here the CDR3 DNA reads TGTGCCAGCAGTGATGGGAGGAGGTCTGGAAACACCATATATTTT.

The V and J genes are TRBV28 and TRBJ2-1; 12 bases are a match to TRBD2. The CDR3 loop spans 13 amino acids. Germline assignment: CDR1 MDHEN and CDR2 SYDVKM. V shed 8 bases, J shed 9 bases, and the junction held 5 bases outside the gene matches. The CDR3 protein is CASGLAGLIEQFF. The CDR3 DNA reads as TGTGCCAGCGGACTAGCGGGACTTATTGAGCAGTTCTTC.

J is TRBJ1-2 and V is TRBV20-1, with TRBD1 as a possible D gene (5 bases). Trimming pared 6 bases from V and 6 bases from J, leaving 23 bases between. CDR1 and CDR2 from the germline V gene are DFQATT and SNEGSKA (reference sequence). This CDR3 has 15 amino acids. The CDR3: CSAEPAGRTENGYTF. CDR3 sequence (DNA): TGCAGTGCCGAGCCCGCGGGGCGGACGGAAAATGGCTACACCTTC.